A selection of T cell receptor beta chains follows, all from one sample in a study of T-cell memory formation after mild COVID-19. TCRdb re-called the 5' RACE reads with MiXCR, one entry per CDR3 protein. The sample shows 470,000 or so distinct CDR3 sequences, roughly 23% of them seen only once. Sequencing was done on a sample of PBMCs or a T cell subset sorted from them (not recorded which). All receptors come from an adult woman who had mild COVID-19 (a few samples of this study predate the infection). Cell type and time point are not known. Both conserved end residues are part of each CDR3. A D gene is named only where the DNA matches it firmly. Clone size is shown for a subset of rows, as once, few, many or a class of expanded clone.

D | J | V | size | CDR3 | DNA
. | TRBJ1-5 | TRBV30 | many | CAWSPGVNSNQPQHF | TGTGCCTGGAGTCCGGGAGTAAATAGCAATCAGCCCCAGCATTTT
. | TRBJ2-3 | TRBV7-6 | . | CASTHGHRTDTQYF | TGTGCCAGCACTCACGGCCACCGCACAGATACGCAGTATTTT
. | TRBJ2-1 | TRBV7-9 | few | CARTDGYNEQFF | TGTGCCAGGACGGACGGATACAATGAGCAGTTCTTC
TRBD1 | TRBJ1-5 | TRBV7-2 | . | CASAGTGNQPQHF | TGTGCCAGCGCCGGGACAGGGAATCAGCCCCAGCATTTT
TRBD1 | TRBJ1-2 | TRBV12-3/TRBV12-4 | . | CASSTRDRGGYTF | TGTGCCAGCAGCACCAGGGACAGGGGTGGCTACACCTTC
TRBD2 | TRBJ2-3 | TRBV29-1 | few | CSVDSTRLAGNTDTQYF | TGCAGCGTTGATTCGACTAGACTAGCGGGGAACACAGATACGCAGTATTTT
. | TRBJ1-1 | TRBV4-2 | . | CASSQDGERAFF | TGTGCCAGCAGCCAAGACGGTGAGAGGGCTTTCTTT
. | TRBJ1-2 | TRBV27 | . | CASRKTDYGYTF | TGTGCCAGCAGGAAGACAGACTATGGCTACACCTTC
. | TRBJ2-1 | TRBV7-2 | many | CASSEQGYSYNEQFF | TGTGCCAGCAGTGAACAGGGTTACTCCTACAATGAGCAGTTCTTC
. | TRBJ2-7 | TRBV20-1 | . | CSARDDGYEQYF | TGCAGTGCTAGGGATGACGGCTACGAGCAGTACTTC
. | TRBJ1-3 | TRBV6-5 | . | CASSYSFAVSGNTIYF | TGTGCCAGCAGTTACTCGTTTGCAGTCTCTGGAAACACCATATATTTT
. | TRBJ2-5 | TRBV12-3/TRBV12-4 | . | CASSLRMETQYF | TGTGCCAGCAGTTTGAGGATGGAGACCCAGTACTTC